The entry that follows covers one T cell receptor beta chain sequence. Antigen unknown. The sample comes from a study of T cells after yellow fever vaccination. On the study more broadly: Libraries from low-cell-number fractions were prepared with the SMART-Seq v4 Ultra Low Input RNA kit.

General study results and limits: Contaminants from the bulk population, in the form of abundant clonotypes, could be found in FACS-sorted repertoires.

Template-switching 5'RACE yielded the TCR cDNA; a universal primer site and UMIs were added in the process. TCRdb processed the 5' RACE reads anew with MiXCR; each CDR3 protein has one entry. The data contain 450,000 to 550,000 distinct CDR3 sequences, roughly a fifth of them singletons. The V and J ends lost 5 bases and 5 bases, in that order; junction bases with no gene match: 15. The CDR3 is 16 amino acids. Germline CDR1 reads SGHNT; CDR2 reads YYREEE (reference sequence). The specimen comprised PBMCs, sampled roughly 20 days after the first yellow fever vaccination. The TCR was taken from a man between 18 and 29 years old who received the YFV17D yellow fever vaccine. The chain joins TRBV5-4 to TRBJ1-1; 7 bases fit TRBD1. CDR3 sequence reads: CASRYRQGSRHTEAFF. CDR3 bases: TGTGCCAGCAGGTACCGACAGGGTTCGCGTCATACTGAAGCTTTCTTT.